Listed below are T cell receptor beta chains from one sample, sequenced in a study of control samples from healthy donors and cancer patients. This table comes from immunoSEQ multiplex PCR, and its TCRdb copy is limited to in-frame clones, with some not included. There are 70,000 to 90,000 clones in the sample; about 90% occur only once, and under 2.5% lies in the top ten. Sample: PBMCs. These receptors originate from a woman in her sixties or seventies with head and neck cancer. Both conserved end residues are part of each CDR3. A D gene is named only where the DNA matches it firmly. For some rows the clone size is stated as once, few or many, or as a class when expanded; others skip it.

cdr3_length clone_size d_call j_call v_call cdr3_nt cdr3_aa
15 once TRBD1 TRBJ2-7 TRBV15 TGTGCCACCTCCCCGGCCGGGACAGGGATCTACGAGCAGTACTTC CATSPAGTGIYEQYF
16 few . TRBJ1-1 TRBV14 TGTGCCAGCAGCCAAGCAAGGGGCTCGGGGAACACTGAAGCTTTCTTT CASSQARGSGNTEAFF
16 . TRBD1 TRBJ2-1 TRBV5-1 TGCGCCAGCAGCTTCAACTCCGGGACAGGGGCCAATGAGCAGTTCTTC CASSFNSGTGANEQFF
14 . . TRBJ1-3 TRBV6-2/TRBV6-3 TGTGCCAGCAGTTCCGTGGACAGAGGAAACACCATATATTTT CASSSVDRGNTIYF
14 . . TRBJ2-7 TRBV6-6 TGTGCCAGCACCCCCGCGAGAGGGTCCCACGAGCAGTACTTC CASTPARGSHEQYF
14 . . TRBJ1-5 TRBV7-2 TGTGCCAGCAGCTTAGCCGGTCGGGGTCAGCCCCAGCATTTT CASSLAGRGQPQHF
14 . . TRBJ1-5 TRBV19 TGTGCCAGTAGTATACCGACACCCAATCAGCCCCAGCATTTT CASSIPTPNQPQHF
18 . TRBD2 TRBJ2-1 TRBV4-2 TGTGCCAGCAGCCAAGAGGGGCGGGAGGGGAGCTCCTACAATGAGCAGTTCTTC CASSQEGREGSSYNEQFF
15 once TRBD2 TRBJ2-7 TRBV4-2 TGTGCCAGCAGCCAAGTGCTAGCGGGGAAATACGAGCAGTACTTC CASSQVLAGKYEQYF
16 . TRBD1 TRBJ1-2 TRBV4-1 TGCGCCAGCAGCCAAGATTGGTCAGGGGGTATCTATGGCTACACCTTC CASSQDWSGGIYGYTF
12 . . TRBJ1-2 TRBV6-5 TGTGCCAGCAGAGCTAGAAGGGTCCCGTGGACCTTC CASRARRVPWTF
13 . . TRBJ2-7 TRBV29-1 TGCAGCGTTGAAGAAATACAGGGCTACGAGCAGTACTTC CSVEEIQGYEQYF
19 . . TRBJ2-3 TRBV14 TGTGCCAGCAGCGGCAGCTCCCTTTCTATGCGGTCTAGCACAGATACGCAGTATTTT CASSGSSLSMRSSTDTQYF
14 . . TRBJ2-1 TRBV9 TGTGCCAGCAGCGTAGGGGCTAGGTTGAATGAGCAGTTCTTC CASSVGARLNEQFF
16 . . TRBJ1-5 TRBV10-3 TGTGCCATCAGTGAGTCGACCAGGGAAGCTAATCAGCCCCAGCATTTT CAISESTREANQPQHF
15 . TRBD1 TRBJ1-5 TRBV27 TGTGCCAGCAGGTGGACAGGGACCAGCAATCAGCCCCAGCATTTT CASRWTGTSNQPQHF
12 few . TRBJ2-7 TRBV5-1 TGCGCCAGCAGCTTGGTTGGGTACGAGCAGTACTTC CASSLVGYEQYF
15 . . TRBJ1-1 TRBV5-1 TGCGCCAGCAGCTTGTCGGGGGGTCAGAACACTGAAGCTTTCTTT CASSLSGGQNTEAFF
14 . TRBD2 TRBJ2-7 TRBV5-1 TGCGCCAGCAGGATAGCGGGAGGGCCTCCCGAGCAGTACTTC CASRIAGGPPEQYF
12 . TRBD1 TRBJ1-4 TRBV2 TGTGCCAGCAGTACAGGGGGAGAAAAACTGTTTTTT CASSTGGEKLFF
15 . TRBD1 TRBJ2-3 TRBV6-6 TGTGCCAGCAGTCCCTGGACAGGGGTGGTAGATACGCAGTATTTT CASSPWTGVVDTQYF
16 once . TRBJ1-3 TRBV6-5 TGTGCCAGCAGTTACTCAGGACGGCTATCTGGAAACACCATATATTTT CASSYSGRLSGNTIYF